A single sample is the source of the 18 T cell receptor beta chains below, sequenced in a study of blood T cell repertoires in COVID-19. Here immunoSEQ multiplex PCR was the method, and the copy in TCRdb shows in-frame clones only, minus some. The sample has about 73,000 clones; approximately 88% are singletons. The specimen was peripheral blood. These receptors all come from an older man with active or convalescent COVID-19.

The gene calls are TRBV3-1 (or the pseudogene TRBV3-2) and TRBJ2-5; 9 bases line up with TRBD1. Germline trimming cut 1 base from V and 3 bases from J; bases unmatched to any gene: 9. CDR1 is LGHDT and CDR2 is YNNKEL in the germline V gene (reference sequence). The CDR3 runs to 17 residues. The DNA of the CDR3 is TGTGCCAGCAGCCAAGGTACAGGGGGCTTAGTCGAAGAGACCCAGTACTTC. This sequence encodes CASSQGTGGLVEETQYF.

The chain employs TRBV19 and TRBJ1-5; 7 nucleotides agree with TRBD1. Trimming at V came to 4 bases and at J to 6 bases, leaving 12 bases not matched to a gene. The V gene's germline CDR1 is LNHDA and CDR2 SQIVND (reference sequence). The CDR3 runs to 16 residues. Here the CDR3 reads CASSSWSRGVIQPQHF. The CDR3 region has the DNA TGTGCCAGTAGTAGTTGGAGCAGGGGGGTTATTCAGCCCCAGCATTTT.

The chain carries TRBV28 and TRBJ2-1, with TRBD2 identical over 13 bases. The trim removed 2 bases at V and 9 bases at J, leaving 4 bases unmatched. This CDR3 has 15 amino acids. The germline V gene encodes CDR1 MDHEN and CDR2 SYDVKM. DNA for the CDR3: TGTGCCAGCAGTTTAAGGACTAGCGGGAGTGTTGAGCAGTTCTTC. Amino acids: CASSLRTSGSVEQFF.

This clone showed up just once. The chain is built from TRBV4-3 and TRBJ2-3, with 9 bases identical to TRBD2. The CDR3 is 16 amino acids. Germline CDR1 is LGHNA and CDR2 is YSLEER. J was trimmed by 6 bases and V by 4 bases; bases with no gene match: 11. This chain's CDR3 is CASSLRSGRTGDTQYF. CDR3 nucleotides: TGCGCCAGCAGCCTCCGGAGCGGGAGGACGGGTGATACGCAGTATTTT.

This clone was detected only a few times. This sequence joins TRBV5-6 and TRBJ1-5; weak D call: TRBD1 (6 bases). V was clipped by 6 bases and J by 8 bases, with 21 bases between them. Germline CDR1 SGHDT, CDR2 YYEEEE. The CDR3 runs to 15 residues. The CDR3 nucleotides read TGTGCCAGCACCCTGGGGAGGGGGAGAGGGGAGCCCCAGCATTTT. It is translated as CASTLGRGRGEPQHF.

V gene TRBV11-3 combines with J gene TRBJ1-3, with D possibly TRBD1 on 5 matching bases. Germline CDR1 SGHNT, CDR2 YENEEA. The length of the CDR3 is 14 residues. V was trimmed by 5 bases and J by 1 base, leaving 9 bases between them. In DNA form, the CDR3 reads TGTGCCAGCAGCAGCAGGGTGTCTGGAAACACCATATATTTT. Translating gives CASSSRVSGNTIYF.

The chain is built from TRBV6-2 or TRBV6-3 and TRBJ2-2, with a tentative D call TRBD1 (6 bases). The germline V and J ends were trimmed by 8 bases and 0 bases, with 13 bases remaining between them. Germline V CDR1 and CDR2: MNHEY, SVGEGT. The CDR3 is 15 amino acids. CDR3 in amino acids: CASRRDNANTGELFF. DNA for the CDR3: TGTGCCAGCCGCCGGGACAACGCGAACACCGGGGAGCTGTTTTTT.

This clone was observed a handful of times. The chain employs TRBV5-1 and TRBJ2-6; no definite D call. CDR3 length: 17 amino acids. CDR1 is SGHRS, CDR2 YFSETQ, per germline. V lost 1 base and J 1 base, leaving 12 bases between the germline ends. The CDR3 nucleotides are TGCGCCAGCAGCTTGATGCCGTTTACATCTGGGGCCAACGTCCTGACTTTC. Amino acid sequence: CASSLMPFTSGANVLTF.

The chain carries TRBV28 and TRBJ2-7, with TRBD2 matching over 9 bases. Germline V gene lookup returns CDR1 MDHEN and CDR2 SYDVKM. The CDR3 is 14 residues long. V shed 3 bases and J 4 bases; nucleotides not matched to a gene: 4. CDR3 sequence (DNA): TGTGCCAGCAGTTTGGCGGGAGGGCCTTACGAGCAGTACTTC. Translation: CASSLAGGPYEQYF.

This chain uses TRBV6-2 or TRBV6-3 with TRBJ1-2; perhaps TRBD1 as D (5 bases). V lost 5 bases and J lost 2, with 15 bases in between. The CDR3 loop spans 15 amino acids. Germline V gene data show CDR1 as MNHEY and CDR2 as SVGEGT. The DNA for the CDR3 is TGTGCCAGCAGTGGGACCGGGAGGCAAAACTATGGCTACACCTTC. Its translation: CASSGTGRQNYGYTF.

The rearrangement joins TRBV19 to TRBJ2-1, with 12 positions matching TRBD2. Germline V CDR1 and CDR2: LNHDA, SQIVND (reference sequence). Trimming removed 4 bases from V and 8 bases from J; junction bases left unmatched: 9. This CDR3 contains 16 residues. DNA of the CDR3: TGTGCCAGTAGTACTCTAGCGGGAGGGCCTCTTGATGAGCAGTTCTTC. Protein sequence: CASSTLAGGPLDEQFF.

V is TRBV5-6 and J is TRBJ2-3; the match to TRBD2 covers 9 bases. V shed 1 base and J 6 bases; nucleotides not matched to a gene: 6. Germline values: CDR1 SGHDT, CDR2 YYEEEE. CDR3 size: 15 residues. Here the CDR3 DNA reads TGTGCCAGCAGCTTGTTATCTAGCGGGACCGATACGCAGTATTTT. Translated: CASSLLSSGTDTQYF.

CDR3 DNA: TGTGCCAGCAGCCCTATATCGTACGAGCAGTACTTC. Protein: CASSPISYEQYF. The chain is built from TRBV6-2 or TRBV6-3 and TRBJ2-7, with D unclear. This CDR3 has 12 residues. Trimming shortened V by 6 bases and J by 4 bases, and 10 bases separated the two germline ends. CDR1 is MNHEY, CDR2 SVGEGT, per germline.

This clone was recorded only once. The chain combines TRBV29-1 with TRBJ2-7, with 13 bases matching TRBD2. CDR1 is SQVTM, CDR2 ANQGSEA, per germline. The CDR3 loop spans 15 amino acids. V trimming: 5 bases; J trimming: 6 bases; junction bases outside the gene matches: 10. The CDR3 protein is CSVSGTSGKPPEQYF. In nucleotides, the CDR3 is TGCAGCGTTTCCGGGACTAGCGGGAAACCACCCGAGCAGTACTTC.

This chain joins TRBV18 and TRBJ2-6, with TRBD1 matching 9 bases. The CDR3 contains 18 residues. V shed 3 bases and J 4 bases; nucleotides not matched to a gene: 10. Germline V CDR1 and CDR2: KGHSH, LQKENI. CDR3 nucleotide sequence: TGTGCCAGCTCACCTCCGGGACAGGGTGTTAGGGGGGCCAACGTCCTGACTTTC. Translation: CASSPPGQGVRGANVLTF.

The chain links TRBV5-1 to TRBJ2-5, with TRBD1 identical over 9 bases. Per the germline V gene, CDR1 is SGHRS and CDR2 is YFSETQ. The J segment lost 3 bases and the V segment lost 4 bases, leaving 7 bases of the junction unmatched. CDR3 length: 15 amino acids. The CDR3 region has the DNA TGCGCCAGCAGCCTAACGGGACAGGGCAAAGAGACCCAGTACTTC. Translation gives CASSLTGQGKETQYF.

The chain is built from TRBV11-3 and TRBJ1-4; a weak D match, TRBD1 (5 bases). This CDR3 has 13 amino acids. V was trimmed by 3 bases and J by 10 bases, leaving 12 bases between them. Germline V gene sequence: CDR1 SGHNT, CDR2 YENEEA. This chain's CDR3 is CASSFPGTGKLFF. DNA for the CDR3: TGTGCCAGCAGCTTCCCCGGGACTGGAAAACTGTTTTTT.

The V call is TRBV28, the J call TRBJ2-7, with 11 nucleotides matching TRBD2. CDR1 MDHEN and CDR2 SYDVKM come from the germline V gene. The CDR3 runs to 16 residues. With V trimmed by 4 bases and J by 1 base, 6 bases remained unmatched. CDR3 sequence: CASSYSTSGISYEQYF. The CDR3 DNA is TGTGCCAGCAGTTACTCGACTAGCGGGATTTCCTACGAGCAGTACTTC.